The 2 T cell receptor beta chains in this list originate from one sample, sequenced in a study of blood T cell repertoires in COVID-19. Generated by immunoSEQ multiplex PCR, the TCRdb table keeps only in-frame clones and is missing some. The table has approximately 480,000 clones, approximately 86% seen once. Material for sequencing was PBMCs or T cells enriched from blood (not recorded which). Receptors originate from a woman younger than 35 who had recovered from COVID-19.

This chain links TRBV2 with TRBJ1-3; no clear D. The CDR3 loop spans 13 amino acids. CDR1 is SNHLY, CDR2 FYNNEI, per germline. Trimming cost V 6 bases and J 4 bases, with 10 bases left between them. This CDR3 reads CASSPLVGNTIYF. In DNA, the CDR3 is TGTGCCAGCAGCCCACTAGTCGGAAACACCATATATTTT.

V is TRBV6-1 and J is TRBJ1-4; D uncertain. The CDR3 covers 18 residues. Trimming stripped 1 base from V and 0 bases from J, with 15 bases between. Looked up from germline, CDR1 is MNHNS and CDR2 is SASEGT. CDR3 amino acids: CASSEVDYSKATNEKLFF. DNA for the CDR3: TGTGCCAGCAGTGAAGTGGACTACAGTAAAGCAACTAATGAAAAACTGTTTTTT.